The T cell receptor (beta chain) under discussion was sequenced for a study of cytomegalovirus exposure and HLA in healthy donors. Study observations and caveats: Accurate prediction of most subjects' HLA-A and HLA-B alleles from TCR beta sequences was reported. Indistinguishable V segments, including TRBV6-2 and TRBV6-3, were excluded.

This PCR relied on a set of 60 Vbeta primers and 13 Jbeta primers. Sequencing used immunoSEQ multiplex PCR; TCRdb keeps in-frame clones, though not all of them. The repertoire holds about 150,000 clones, with about 80% as singletons. This CDR3 spans 15 amino acids. CDR1 SNHLY and CDR2 FYNNEI come from the germline V gene. The V and J ends lost 3 bases and 4 bases, in that order; junction bases with no gene match: 3. In this sample, this clone turned up once. What it binds is not known. The material sequenced was PBMCs. The gene calls are TRBV2 and TRBJ2-1; TRBD2 agrees at 10 bases. The sequence was obtained from a young woman in good health and CMV-seronegative. The CDR3 spells CASSESGGAYNEQFF. The CDR3 nucleotides are TGTGCCAGCAGTGAGAGCGGGGGGGCTTACAATGAGCAGTTCTTC.